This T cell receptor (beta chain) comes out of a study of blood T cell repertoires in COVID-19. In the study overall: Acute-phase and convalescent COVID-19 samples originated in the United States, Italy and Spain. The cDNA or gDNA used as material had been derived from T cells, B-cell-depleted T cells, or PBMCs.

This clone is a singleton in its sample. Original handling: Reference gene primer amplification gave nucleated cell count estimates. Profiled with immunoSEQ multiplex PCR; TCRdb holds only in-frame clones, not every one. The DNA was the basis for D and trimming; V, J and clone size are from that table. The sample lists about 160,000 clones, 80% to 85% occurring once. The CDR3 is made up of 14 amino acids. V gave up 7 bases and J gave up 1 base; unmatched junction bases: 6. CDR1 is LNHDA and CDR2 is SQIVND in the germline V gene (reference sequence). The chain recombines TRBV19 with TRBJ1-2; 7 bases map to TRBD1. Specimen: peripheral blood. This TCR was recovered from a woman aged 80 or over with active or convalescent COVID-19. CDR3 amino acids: CASTPGQSNYGYTF. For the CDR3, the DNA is TGTGCCAGTACCCCGGGACAGAGTAACTATGGCTACACCTTC.